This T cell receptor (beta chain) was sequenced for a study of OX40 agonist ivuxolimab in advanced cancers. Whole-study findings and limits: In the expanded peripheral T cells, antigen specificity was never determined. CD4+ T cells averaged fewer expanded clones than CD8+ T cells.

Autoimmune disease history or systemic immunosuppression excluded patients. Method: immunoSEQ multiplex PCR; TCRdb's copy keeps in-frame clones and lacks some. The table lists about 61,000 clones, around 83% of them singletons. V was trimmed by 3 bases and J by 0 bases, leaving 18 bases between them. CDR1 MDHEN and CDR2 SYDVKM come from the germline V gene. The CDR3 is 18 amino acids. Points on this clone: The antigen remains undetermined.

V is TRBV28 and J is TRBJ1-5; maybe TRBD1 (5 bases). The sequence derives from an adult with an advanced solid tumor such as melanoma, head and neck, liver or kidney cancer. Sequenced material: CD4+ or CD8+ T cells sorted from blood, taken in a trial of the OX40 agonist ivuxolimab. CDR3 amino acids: CASSFLFVGQGSNQPQHF. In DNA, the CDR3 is TGTGCCAGCAGTTTTTTGTTCGTCGGGCAGGGTAGCAATCAGCCCCAGCATTTT. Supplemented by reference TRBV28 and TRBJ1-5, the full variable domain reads DVKVTQSSRYLVKRTGEKVFLECVQDMDHENMFWYRQDPGLGLRLIYFSYDVKMKEKGDIPEGYSVSREKKERFSLILESASTNQTSMYLCASSFLFVGQGSNQPQHFGDGTRLSIL.